This T cell receptor beta chain was recovered during a study of T-cell memory formation after mild COVID-19. Study outcomes and limitations: Day 15 to 85 contracting clones showed balanced CD4/CD8; later expanders leaned CD4+. Contracting clones localized mainly to CM and EM when CD4+ and mainly to EMRA when CD8+.

The table lists this clonotype with a few counts. The target antigen is unknown. Germline CDR1 is SGDLS and CDR2 is YYNGEE. CDR3 size: 14 residues. V dropped 4 bases and J dropped 4 bases, with 14 bases sitting between them. TCRdb re-derived calls from the 5' RACE reads in MiXCR, one entry per CDR3 protein. The table lists approximately 110,000 distinct CDR3 sequences, around a fifth of them singletons, with about two fifths in the top ten. The sequence came from a young man who had mild COVID-19 (a few samples of this study predate the infection). Cell type and time point are not known. Sequenced sample: PBMCs or a T cell subset sorted from them (not recorded which). The chain carries TRBV9 and TRBJ2-5, with D possibly being TRBD2 (6 bases). CDR3 amino acids: CASSPRGTGETQYF. CDR3 DNA sequence: TGTGCCAGCAGCCCCCGTGGGACTGGAGAGACCCAGTACTTC.